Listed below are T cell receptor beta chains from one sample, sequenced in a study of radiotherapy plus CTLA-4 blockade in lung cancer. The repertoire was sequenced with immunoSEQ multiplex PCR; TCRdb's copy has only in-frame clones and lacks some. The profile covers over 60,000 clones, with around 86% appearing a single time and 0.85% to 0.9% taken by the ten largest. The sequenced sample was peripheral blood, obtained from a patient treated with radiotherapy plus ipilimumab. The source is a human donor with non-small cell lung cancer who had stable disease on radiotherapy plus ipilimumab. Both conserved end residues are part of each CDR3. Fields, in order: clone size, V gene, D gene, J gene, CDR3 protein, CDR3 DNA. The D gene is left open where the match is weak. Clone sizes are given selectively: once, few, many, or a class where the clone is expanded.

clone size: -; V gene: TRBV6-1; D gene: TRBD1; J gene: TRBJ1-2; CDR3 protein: CASSDGQGASLGYTF; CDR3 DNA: TGTGCCAGCAGTGATGGACAGGGGGCCTCGCTTGGCTACACCTTC
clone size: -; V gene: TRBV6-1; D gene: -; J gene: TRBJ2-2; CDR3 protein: CASSERAGGTTGELFF; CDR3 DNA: TGTGCCAGCAGTGAGCGGGCCGGGGGTACCACCGGGGAGCTGTTTTTT
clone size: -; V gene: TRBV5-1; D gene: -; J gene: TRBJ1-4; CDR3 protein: CASSSGLTGNEKLFF; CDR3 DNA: TGCGCCAGCAGCTCCGGACTTACGGGTAATGAAAAACTGTTTTTT
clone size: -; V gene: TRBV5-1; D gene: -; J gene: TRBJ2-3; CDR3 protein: CASDSGNTDTQYF; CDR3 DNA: TGCGCCAGCGACAGCGGAAACACAGATACGCAGTATTTT
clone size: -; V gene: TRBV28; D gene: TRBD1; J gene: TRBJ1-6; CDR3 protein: CASSLEYGQGDSYNSPLHF; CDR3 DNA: TGTGCCAGCAGTTTAGAGTATGGACAGGGGGACTCCTATAATTCACCCCTCCACTTT
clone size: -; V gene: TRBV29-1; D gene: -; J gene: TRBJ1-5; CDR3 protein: CSVSHQGQPQHF; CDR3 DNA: TGCAGCGTTTCCCACCAGGGGCAGCCCCAGCATTTT
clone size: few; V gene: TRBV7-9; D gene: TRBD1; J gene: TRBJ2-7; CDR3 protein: CASSRTGAYEQYF; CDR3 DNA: TGTGCCAGCAGCAGGACAGGAGCCTACGAGCAGTACTTC
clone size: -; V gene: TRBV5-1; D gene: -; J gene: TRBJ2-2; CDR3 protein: CASSSQGRRTGELFF; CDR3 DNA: TGCGCCAGCAGCTCCCAGGGTCGGCGCACCGGGGAGCTGTTTTTT
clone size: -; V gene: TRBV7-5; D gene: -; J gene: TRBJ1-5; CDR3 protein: CARSLICSPRGQPQHF; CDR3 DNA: TGTGCCAGAAGCTTAATTTGTAGCCCGCGGGGTCAGCCCCAGCATTTT
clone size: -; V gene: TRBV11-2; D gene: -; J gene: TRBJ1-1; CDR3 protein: CASSLVRGFTEAFF; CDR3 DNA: TGTGCCAGCAGCTTAGTCAGGGGCTTCACTGAAGCTTTCTTT
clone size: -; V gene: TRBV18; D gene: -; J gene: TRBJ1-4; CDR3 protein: CASSPGEKLFF; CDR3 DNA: TGTGCCAGCTCACCAGGCGAAAAACTGTTTTTT
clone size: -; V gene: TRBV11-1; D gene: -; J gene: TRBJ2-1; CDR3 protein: CASSLQDNEQFF; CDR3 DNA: TGTGCCAGCAGCTTACAGGACAATGAGCAGTTCTTC
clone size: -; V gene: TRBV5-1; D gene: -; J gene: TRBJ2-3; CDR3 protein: CASSRTTQADTQYF; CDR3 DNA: TGCGCCAGCAGCCGGACTACCCAAGCAGATACGCAGTATTTT
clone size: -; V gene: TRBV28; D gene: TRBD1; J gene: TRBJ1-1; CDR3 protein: CASNRGRHTEAFF; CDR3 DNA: TGTGCCAGCAACAGGGGCAGGCACACTGAAGCTTTCTTT
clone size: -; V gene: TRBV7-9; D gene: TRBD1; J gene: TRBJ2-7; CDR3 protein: CASSPGTGGAYEQYF; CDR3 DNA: TGTGCCAGCAGCCCTGGGACAGGGGGAGCCTACGAGCAGTACTTC
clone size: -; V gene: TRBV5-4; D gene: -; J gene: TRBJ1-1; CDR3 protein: CASSHSMNTEAFF; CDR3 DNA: TGTGCCAGCAGTCACTCCATGAACACTGAAGCTTTCTTT
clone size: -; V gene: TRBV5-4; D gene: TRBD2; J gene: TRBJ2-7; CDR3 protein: CASSFQLASEQYF; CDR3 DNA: TGTGCCAGCAGCTTCCAACTAGCGTCAGAGCAGTACTTC
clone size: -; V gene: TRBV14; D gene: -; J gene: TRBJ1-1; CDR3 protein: CASSRGEAKNTEAFF; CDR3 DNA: TGTGCCAGCAGCCGGGGGGAGGCCAAGAACACTGAAGCTTTCTTT
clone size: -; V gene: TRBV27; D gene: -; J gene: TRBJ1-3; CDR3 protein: CASSLRDPSSGNTIYF; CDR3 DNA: TGTGCCAGCAGTTTAAGGGACCCGAGCTCTGGAAACACCATATATTTT
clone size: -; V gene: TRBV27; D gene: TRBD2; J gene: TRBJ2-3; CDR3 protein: CASSLTGGLRYTQYF; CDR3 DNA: TGTGCCAGCAGTTTAACGGGGGGGTTACGGTATACGCAGTATTTT
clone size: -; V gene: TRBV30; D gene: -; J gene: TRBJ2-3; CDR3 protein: CAWRPGWTTDTQYF; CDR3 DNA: TGTGCCTGGAGACCCGGATGGACCACAGATACGCAGTATTTT
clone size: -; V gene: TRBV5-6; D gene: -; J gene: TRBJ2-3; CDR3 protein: CASSPQRTDTQYF; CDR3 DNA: TGTGCCAGCAGCCCTCAGCGGACAGATACGCAGTATTTT
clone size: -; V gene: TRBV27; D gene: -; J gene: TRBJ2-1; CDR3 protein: CASRATSGVDFNEQFF; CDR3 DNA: TGTGCCAGCAGGGCTACCAGCGGAGTGGACTTCAATGAGCAGTTCTTC
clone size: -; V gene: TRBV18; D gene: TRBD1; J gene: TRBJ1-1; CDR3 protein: CASSAGGMNTEAFF; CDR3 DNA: TGTGCCAGCTCAGCAGGGGGCATGAACACTGAAGCTTTCTTT
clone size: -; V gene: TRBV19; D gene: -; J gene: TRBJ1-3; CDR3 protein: CASLQTGRRAGNTIYF; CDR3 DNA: TGTGCCAGTCTCCAAACAGGGAGGAGGGCCGGAAACACCATATATTTT
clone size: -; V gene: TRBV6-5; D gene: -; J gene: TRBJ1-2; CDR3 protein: CASSYGRAAVYGYTF; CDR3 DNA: TGTGCCAGCAGTTACGGCAGGGCAGCAGTCTATGGCTACACCTTC
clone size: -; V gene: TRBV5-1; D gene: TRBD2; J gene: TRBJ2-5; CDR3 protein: CASSLGAGAEETQYF; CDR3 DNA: TGCGCCAGCAGCTTGGGCGCGGGAGCCGAAGAAACCCAGTACTTC
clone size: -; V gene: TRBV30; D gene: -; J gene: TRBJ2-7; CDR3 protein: CAWSEKYEQYF; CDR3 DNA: TGTGCCTGGAGCGAAAAATACGAGCAGTACTTC
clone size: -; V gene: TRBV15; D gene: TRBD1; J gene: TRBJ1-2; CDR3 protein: CATSGGGQGYGYTF; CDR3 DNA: TGTGCCACCAGCGGAGGGGGACAGGGCTATGGCTACACCTTC
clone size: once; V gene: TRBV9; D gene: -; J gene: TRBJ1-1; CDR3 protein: CASSVKGGTTEAFF; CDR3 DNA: TGTGCCAGCAGCGTCAAGGGAGGGACCACTGAAGCTTTCTTT
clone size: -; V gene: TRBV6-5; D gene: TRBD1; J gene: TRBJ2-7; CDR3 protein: CASRWNRGLSHEQYF; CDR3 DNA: TGTGCCAGCAGATGGAACAGGGGGCTTTCCCACGAGCAGTACTTC
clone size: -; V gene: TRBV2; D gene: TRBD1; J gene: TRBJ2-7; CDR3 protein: CASSSRDRVKQYF; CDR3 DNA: TGTGCCAGCAGTTCCCGAGACAGGGTGAAGCAGTACTTC
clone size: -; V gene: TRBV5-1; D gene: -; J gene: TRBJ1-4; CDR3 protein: CASSLGLAGPNEKLFF; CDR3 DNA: TGCGCCAGCAGCTTGGGGCTAGCGGGGCCTAATGAAAAACTGTTTTTT
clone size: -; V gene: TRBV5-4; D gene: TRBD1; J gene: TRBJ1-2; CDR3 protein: CASSFRDRGHYGYTF; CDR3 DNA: TGTGCCAGCAGCTTCCGGGACAGGGGACACTATGGCTACACCTTC
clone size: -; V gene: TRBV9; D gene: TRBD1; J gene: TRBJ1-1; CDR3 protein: CASSGPRQGEKNTEAFF; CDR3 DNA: TGTGCCAGCAGCGGACCCCGACAGGGCGAGAAAAACACTGAAGCTTTCTTT
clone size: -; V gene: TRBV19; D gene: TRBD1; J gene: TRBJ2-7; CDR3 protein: CASSPGTGIAYEQYF; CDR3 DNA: TGTGCCAGTAGTCCCGGGACAGGGATAGCCTACGAGCAGTACTTC
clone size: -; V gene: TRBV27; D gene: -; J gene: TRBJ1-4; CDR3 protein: CASKGNEKLFF; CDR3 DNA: TGTGCCAGCAAAGGAAATGAAAAACTGTTTTTT
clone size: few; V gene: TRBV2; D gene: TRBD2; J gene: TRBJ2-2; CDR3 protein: CASSVGGIGAGELFF; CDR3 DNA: TGTGCCAGCAGTGTCGGGGGGATTGGGGCCGGGGAGCTGTTTTTT
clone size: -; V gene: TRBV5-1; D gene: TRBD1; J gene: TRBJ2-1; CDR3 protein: CASGLLDGTDYNEQFF; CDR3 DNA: TGCGCCAGCGGGCTCCTGGACGGGACAGACTACAATGAGCAGTTCTTC
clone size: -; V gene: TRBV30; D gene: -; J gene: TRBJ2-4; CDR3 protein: CAWAGQFLAKNIQYF; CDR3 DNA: TGTGCCTGGGCCGGGCAGTTTTTAGCCAAAAACATTCAGTACTTC
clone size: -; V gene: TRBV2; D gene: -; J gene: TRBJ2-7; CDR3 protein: CASSEVCEQYF; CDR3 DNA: TGTGCCAGCAGTGAAGTATGCGAGCAGTACTTC
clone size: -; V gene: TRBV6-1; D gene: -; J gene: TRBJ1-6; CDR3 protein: CASTDGGPNNSPLHF; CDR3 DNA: TGTGCCAGCACCGACGGGGGGCCGAATAATTCACCCCTCCACTTT
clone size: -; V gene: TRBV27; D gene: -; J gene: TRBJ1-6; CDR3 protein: CASSRGSSYNSPLHF; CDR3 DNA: TGTGCCAGCAGCCGGGGGAGCTCCTATAATTCACCCCTCCACTTT
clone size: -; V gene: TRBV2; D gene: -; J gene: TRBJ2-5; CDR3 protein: CASSEEEGPQETQYF; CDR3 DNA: TGTGCCAGCAGTGAAGAGGAAGGGCCCCAAGAGACCCAGTACTTC
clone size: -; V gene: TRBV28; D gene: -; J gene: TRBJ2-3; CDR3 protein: CASSDLGTTDTQYF; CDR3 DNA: TGTGCCAGCAGTGATTTAGGCACCACAGATACGCAGTATTTT
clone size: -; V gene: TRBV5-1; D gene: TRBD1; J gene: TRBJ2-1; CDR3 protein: CASSLAETGGFEQFF; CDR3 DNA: TGCGCCAGCAGCTTGGCCGAGACAGGGGGATTTGAGCAGTTCTTC
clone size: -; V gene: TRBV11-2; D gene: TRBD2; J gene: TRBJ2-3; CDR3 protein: CASAPGGPDTQYF; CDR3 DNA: TGTGCCAGCGCGCCGGGGGGGCCGGATACGCAGTATTTT
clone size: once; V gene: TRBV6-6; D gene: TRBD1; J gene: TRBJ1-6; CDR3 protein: CASSLTGGNSPLHF; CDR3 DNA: TGTGCCAGCAGCTTAACAGGGGGTAATTCACCCCTCCACTTT
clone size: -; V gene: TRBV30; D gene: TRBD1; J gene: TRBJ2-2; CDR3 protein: CALVQGSANTGELFF; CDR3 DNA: TGTGCCTTAGTACAGGGGTCTGCGAACACCGGGGAGCTGTTTTTT
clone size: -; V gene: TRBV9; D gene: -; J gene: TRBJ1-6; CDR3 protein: CASSPSGVGQGSSPLHF; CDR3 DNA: TGTGCCAGCAGCCCAAGTGGGGTAGGTCAGGGAAGTTCACCCCTCCACTTT
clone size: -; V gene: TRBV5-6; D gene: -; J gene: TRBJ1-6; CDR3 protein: CASSLDQDSPLHF; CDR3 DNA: TGTGCCAGCAGCTTGGATCAGGATTCACCCCTCCACTTT
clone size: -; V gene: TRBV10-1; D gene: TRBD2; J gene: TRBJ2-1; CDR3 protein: CASSDIAGGLNNEQFF; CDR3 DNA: TGCGCCAGCAGTGATATAGCGGGGGGACTTAACAATGAGCAGTTCTTC
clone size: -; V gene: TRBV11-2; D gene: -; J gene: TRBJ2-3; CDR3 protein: CASSLDGRSYDTQYF; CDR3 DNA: TGTGCCAGCAGCTTAGATGGTCGAAGTTATGATACGCAGTATTTT
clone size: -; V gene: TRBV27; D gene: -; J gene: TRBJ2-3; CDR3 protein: CASSLRGMGTDTQYF; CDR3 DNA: TGTGCCAGCAGTTTACGCGGCATGGGCACAGATACGCAGTATTTT